This passage covers 25 T cell receptor beta chains from one sample sequenced in a study of early T cells in non-severe SARS-CoV-2 infection. Each CDR3 protein gets one entry after TCRdb re-called the 5' RACE reads with MiXCR. The table records 28,000 or so distinct CDR3 sequences, approximately 6.3% of them present only once. Sequencing input: whole blood. Receptors were obtained from an adult who was a healthcare worker with PCR-confirmed SARS-CoV-2 infection or an uninfected control (not recorded which).

This clonotype was detected many times. The chain carries TRBV7-2 and TRBJ2-5; tentative D call: TRBD2 (6 bases). Germline CDR1 SGHTA, CDR2 FQGNSA. V lost 2 bases and J lost 5, with 9 bases in between. CDR3 length equals 13 residues. This CDR3 is CASSLMGGETQYF. The CDR3 DNA is TGTGCCAGCAGCTTAATGGGGGGTGAGACCCAGTACTTC.

This clonotype was recorded at least ten times. This chain links TRBV12-3 or TRBV12-4 with TRBJ2-1, with a tentative D call TRBD2 (6 bases). V lost 7 bases and J 8 bases, leaving 24 bases between the germline ends. The CDR3 is 16 amino acids. The CDR3 DNA reads TGTGCCAGCACCCGAAGTCGGGGACCGCGGGGCGATGAGCAGTTCTTC. It yields the protein CASTRSRGPRGDEQFF.

This clonotype was picked up many times. J is TRBJ1-4 and V is TRBV12-3 or TRBV12-4; 8 nucleotides align to TRBD1. This CDR3 has 14 amino acids. Losses at the gene ends were 7 bases for V and 5 bases for J; bases not matched to a gene: 6. CDR3 nucleotide sequence: TGTGCCAGCACCGTGGACAGGGAAAATGAAAAACTGTTTTTT. As protein: CASTVDRENEKLFF.

This clonotype was counted at least ten times. The chain combines TRBV29-1 with TRBJ1-1; TRBD1 might be the D (6 bases). CDR3 length: 15 amino acids. Germline lookup yields CDR1 SQVTM and CDR2 ANQGSEA. V dropped 7 bases and J dropped 3 bases, with 21 bases sitting between them. The CDR3 DNA reads as TGCAGCGCCCCTTCGTCTGGGGGGGCGGACACTGAAGCTTTCTTT. Encoded protein: CSAPSSGGADTEAFF.

This clonotype turned up a few times. J is TRBJ2-1 and V is TRBV11-2; 13 positions agree with TRBD2. The CDR3 length is 15 residues. Germline CDR1 and CDR2: SGHAT and FQNNGV. The ends lost 5 bases at V and 9 bases at J; junction bases unmatched: 7. Here the CDR3 DNA reads TGTGCCAGCAGCACGGGACTAGCGGGGAGCGGTGAGCAGTTCTTC. Its protein product is CASSTGLAGSGEQFF.

This clonotype was counted ten times or more. The CDR3 bases are TGTGCCACCAGCAGAGAACGAAGCGGGGGGCGGCCCCTCCACTTT. Its translation: CATSRERSGGRPLHF. The gene calls are TRBV15 and TRBJ1-6; the D gene is possibly TRBD1 (6 bases). V was pared by 0 bases and J by 13 bases, with 16 bases between. The germline gives CDR1 LNHNV, CDR2 YYDKDF (reference sequence). The CDR3 totals 15 residues.

This clonotype has ten or more counts. This sequence joins TRBV20-1 and TRBJ2-6; 8 positions agree with TRBD1. V shed 4 bases, J shed 1 base, and the junction held 6 bases outside the gene matches. This CDR3 is built from 16 residues. CDR1 DFQATT and CDR2 SNEGSKA come from the germline V gene (reference sequence). The CDR3, as DNA: TGCAGTGCTAAAGGACAGGGTTATTCTGGGGCCAACGTCCTGACTTTC. This sequence encodes CSAKGQGYSGANVLTF.

This chain connects TRBV28 to TRBJ1-4; 9 nucleotides agree with TRBD1. The CDR3 is 13 residues long. V was clipped by 10 bases and J by 8 bases; unmatched bases: 8. Germline assignment: CDR1 MDHEN and CDR2 SYDVKM. This CDR3 is CAIRTGADEKLFF. The DNA of the CDR3 is TGTGCCATCCGGACAGGGGCGGACGAAAAACTGTTTTTT.

This clonotype was detected many times. The CDR3 sequence: CAISNEVDEQYF. In nucleotides, the CDR3 is TGTGCCATCTCGAATGAAGTCGACGAGCAGTACTTC. This rearrangement joins TRBV10-3 to TRBJ2-7; the D is unclear. This CDR3 has 12 residues. V was shortened by 8 bases and J by 5 bases, with 13 bases between the two germline ends. Germline V gene data show CDR1 as ENHRY and CDR2 as SYGVKD.

Ten or more counts support this clonotype. The V call is TRBV2, the J call TRBJ2-2; D ambiguous. V was shortened by 1 base and J by 4 bases, with 7 bases between the two germline ends. This CDR3 spans 14 amino acids. In germline, CDR1 is SNHLY, CDR2 FYNNEI. CDR3 amino acids: CASSEVGPTGELFF. In DNA, the CDR3 is TGTGCCAGCAGTGAAGTTGGTCCCACCGGGGAGCTGTTTTTT.

This clonotype was found a few times. CDR3 sequence: CASSPAGGIGELFF. As DNA, the CDR3 is TGTGCCAGCAGCCCAGCGGGGGGAATCGGGGAGCTGTTTTTT. The chain has TRBV7-2 and TRBJ2-2; TRBD2 aligns across 9 bases. V lost 5 bases, J lost 7 bases, and 5 bases stayed unmatched. Germline V CDR1 and CDR2: SGHTA, FQGNSA. The CDR3 contains 14 residues.

This clonotype appeared many times. This chain connects TRBV7-9 to TRBJ2-4; no clear D. Trimming took 3 bases from V and 4 from J, leaving 10 bases between them. CDR1 is SEHNR and CDR2 is FQNEAQ in the germline V gene (reference sequence). The CDR3 loop spans 14 amino acids. Here the CDR3 reads CASSLEYGKNIQYF. The DNA of the CDR3 is TGTGCCAGCAGCTTGGAATATGGGAAAAACATTCAGTACTTC.

This clonotype has ten or more counts. The chain carries TRBV12-3 or TRBV12-4 and TRBJ2-3; D not certain. The CDR3 contains 11 residues. The V end was cut by 6 bases, the J end by 2 bases, with 3 bases between. DNA of the CDR3: TGTGCCAGCAGCTACACAGATACGCAGTATTTT. Protein product: CASSYTDTQYF.

This clonotype appeared many times. V usage is TRBV30 and J usage is TRBJ2-7; D unresolved. Trimming cost V 4 bases and J 6 bases, with 13 bases left between them. Germline V lookup: CDR1 GTSNPN, CDR2 SVGIG (reference sequence). There are 12 residues in the CDR3. In DNA, the CDR3 is TGTGCCTGGACGGCCGGTGAAGGCGAGCAGTACTTC. This codes for CAWTAGEGEQYF.

This clonotype was seen a few times. The chain employs TRBV5-1 and TRBJ2-5, with 10 positions matching TRBD1. The CDR3 consists of 17 residues. Germline CDR1 reads SGHRS; CDR2 reads YFSETQ. V lost 6 bases to trimming and J lost 1 base; unmatched junction nucleotides: 12. The CDR3, as DNA: TGCGCCAGCACTGTTCCCGCCGGGACAGGGGTCCAAGAGACCCAGTACTTC. It yields the protein CASTVPAGTGVQETQYF.

This clonotype was detected ten times or more. The chain employs TRBV7-9 and TRBJ2-3, with D perhaps TRBD1 (6 bases). The CDR3 has 14 residues. Germline V CDR1 and CDR2: SEHNR, FQNEAQ (reference sequence). With 3 bases removed from V and 6 bases from J, the gap between germline ends came to 13 bases. The CDR3 sequence is CASSFSTGWDTQYF. The CDR3 DNA sequence: TGTGCCAGCAGCTTCAGTACAGGGTGGGATACGCAGTATTTT.

By frequency in the sample, this clonotype is medium-sized. The rearrangement joins TRBV5-4 to TRBJ2-7; 13 nucleotides match TRBD2. With V trimmed by 4 bases and J by 6 bases, 10 bases remained unmatched. Germline V CDR1 and CDR2: SGHNT, YYREEE (reference sequence). The CDR3 is 16 residues long. CDR3: CASSIGLAGAKAEQYF. The CDR3 DNA sequence: TGTGCCAGCAGCATTGGACTAGCGGGGGCAAAGGCCGAGCAGTACTTC.

The V gene is TRBV12-3 or TRBV12-4, the J gene TRBJ2-3; TRBD2 aligns across 7 bases. This CDR3 comprises 13 residues. Trimming took 5 bases from V and 5 from J; bases not matched to a gene: 4. The CDR3 loop is CASSRGEGDTQYF. CDR3 bases: TGTGCCAGCAGTCGCGGGGAGGGAGATACGCAGTATTTT.

This clonotype was counted only a few times. V and J are TRBV28 and TRBJ1-5, with D possibly TRBD1 on 6 matching bases. The V end lost 3 bases, the J end lost 5 bases, and 14 bases lay between the germline ends. The CDR3 runs to 15 residues. Germline lookup yields CDR1 MDHEN and CDR2 SYDVKM. CDR3 in DNA: TGTGCCAGCAGTTTCTGGGGGGCGCGGGATCAGCCCCAGCATTTT. Translated: CASSFWGARDQPQHF.

The chain uses TRBV7-8 and TRBJ1-1; possible D gene TRBD1, 5 bases. The germline V gene has CDR1 SGHVS and CDR2 FQNEAQ. This CDR3 spans 16 amino acids. V lost 0 bases to trimming and J lost 4 bases, with 15 bases between them. The CDR3 DNA reads as TGTGCCAGCAGCTTAGCGGGGACCGGACTGGGCACTGAAGCTTTCTTT. Protein product: CASSLAGTGLGTEAFF.

This clonotype was observed many times. The genes are TRBV7-9 and TRBJ1-2, with 10 nucleotides matching TRBD1. Trimming cost V 4 bases and J 6 bases; bases outside gene matches: 11. This CDR3 is built from 16 residues. The V gene's germline CDR1 is SEHNR and CDR2 FQNEAQ (reference sequence). The CDR3 spells CASSSDRDRGLDGYTF. The CDR3 DNA is TGTGCCAGCAGCTCCGATAGAGACAGGGGGCTTGATGGCTACACCTTC.

This clonotype was detected a few times. The genes are TRBV5-1 and TRBJ2-7; 8 positions match TRBD1. CDR1 is SGHRS and CDR2 is YFSETQ in the germline V gene. With 1 base clipped from V and 6 bases from J, the junction kept 6 bases outside the gene matches. This CDR3 spans 14 amino acids. This chain's CDR3 is CASSLRQGAREQYF. CDR3 nucleotides: TGCGCCAGCAGCTTGAGGCAGGGGGCTCGCGAGCAGTACTTC.

This clonotype came up many times. The V call is TRBV7-2, the J call TRBJ2-4; 8 bases line up with TRBD2. Germline V lookup: CDR1 SGHTA, CDR2 FQGNSA. The CDR3 is 14 amino acids. The V segment lost 4 bases and the J segment 7 bases; nucleotides outside the gene matches: 6. DNA of the CDR3: TGTGCCAGCAGCTCCGGGGGGGCGATTAACATTCAGTACTTC. This translates into CASSSGGAINIQYF.

This clonotype has ten or more counts. The chain is built from TRBV28 and TRBJ2-7; 10 bases agree with TRBD2. V was clipped by 1 base and J by 3 bases; unmatched bases: 6. This CDR3 region has 16 residues. Germline V gives CDR1 MDHEN, CDR2 SYDVKM. This chain's CDR3 is CASSLLGTSGIYEQYF. The CDR3 DNA reads TGTGCCAGCAGTTTATTAGGAACTAGCGGGATCTACGAGCAGTACTTC.

Only a few counts were recorded for this clonotype. J is TRBJ2-3 and V is TRBV29-1, with 9 bases aligning to TRBD2. This CDR3 spans 16 amino acids. Germline V gene sequence: CDR1 SQVTM, CDR2 ANQGSEA. J lost 4 bases, V lost 3 bases, and 11 bases had no gene match. The CDR3 is CSVEGANSGRADTQYF. The CDR3 nucleotides read TGCAGCGTTGAGGGGGCAAATAGCGGGAGAGCAGATACGCAGTATTTT.